The clone carrying this T cell receptor (beta chain) was recorded at least ten times. The antigen is unknown. Germline loops: CDR1 SGHVS, CDR2 FNYEAQ. V lost 4 bases to trimming and J lost 1 base; unmatched junction nucleotides: 3. This CDR3 spans 16 amino acids. Sorted naive CD8 T cells were those defined as CD8+CD4-CCR7+CD45RA+. Library preparation followed earlier protocols using designated TCR primers. A single record per CDR3 protein comes from TCRdb applying MiXCR to the PCR reads. The sample contains over 600,000 distinct CDR3 sequences, about 20% of which appear only once. The data were taken from a study of molecular identifiers for immune sequencing clone quantification. Whole-study results and caveats: In CMV-specific effectors, clones above 20 copies held over 99% of molecules; naive, under 1%. The study reportedly detected spiked Jurkat TCR RNA from one cell among around 970,000 naive cells.

J is TRBJ2-6 and V is TRBV7-6; the match to TRBD1 covers 8 bases. The sample comprised naive CD8+ T cells from blood, with Jurkat cell RNA spiked in. Subset meaning: FACS-sorted CD8+CD4-CCR7+CD45RA+ naive T cells. This receptor was identified in a human donor in good health. Some libraries in this study had Jurkat cell RNA spiked in. CDR3 nucleotides: TGTGCCAGCAGCTCGGGACAGGCGTCTGGGGCCAACGTCCTGACTTTC. Translation: CASSSGQASGANVLTF.